These T cell receptor beta chains were read from a single sample in a study of blood T cell repertoires in COVID-19. This table comes from immunoSEQ multiplex PCR, and its TCRdb copy is limited to in-frame clones, with some not included. Of fewer than 70,000 clones in the sample, 75% to 90% are singletons; the top ten hold about 3.2%. Sequencing input: peripheral blood. The receptors were gathered from a human donor in a cohort sampled during active COVID-19. Both conserved end residues are part of each CDR3. Fields, in order: clone size, J gene, D gene, V gene, CDR3 DNA, CDR3 protein. A D gene is named only where the DNA matches it firmly. Clone size is not always given. Where it is, it says once, few, many or a class for expanded clones.

NA TRBJ2-7 TRBD1 TRBV19 TGTGCCAGTAGTATGCGAGGGGGCCGGAACGAGCAGTACTTC CASSMRGGRNEQYF
NA TRBJ1-2 TRBD1 TRBV7-9 TGTGCCAGCAGCTCAGGGACAGGGGGCCTTGTGAGCTACACCTTC CASSSGTGGLVSYTF
NA TRBJ1-2 NA TRBV19 TGTGCCAGTAGGACGGACAGCTTTAACTATGGCTACACCTTC CASRTDSFNYGYTF
NA TRBJ2-3 NA TRBV7-8 TGTGCCAGCAGCCTCCTCTCCGGTGGGCAGTATTTT CASSLLSGGQYF
NA TRBJ2-7 TRBD1 TRBV10-2 TGCGCCAGCAAGACAGGGAGCTCCTACGAGCAGTACTTC CASKTGSSYEQYF
NA TRBJ1-5 NA TRBV2 TGTGCCAGCAGTGAAGGGCCCAATCAGCCCCAGCATTTT CASSEGPNQPQHF
NA TRBJ2-2 TRBD2 TRBV9 TGTGCCAGCAGCGTAAACGGGAGGGCCGGTACCGGGGAGCTGTTTTTT CASSVNGRAGTGELFF
NA TRBJ1-2 NA TRBV2 TGTGCCAGCGGGGGAGGAGAAAAAGTATTTGGCTACACCTTC CASGGGEKVFGYTF
NA TRBJ1-1 NA TRBV7-9 TGTGCCAGCAGCTTAGTGGCAGGGATAAACACTGAAGCTTTCTTT CASSLVAGINTEAFF
NA TRBJ2-5 TRBD1 TRBV4-1 TGCGCCAGCAGCGGACAGGGTACGGAGACCCAGTACTTC CASSGQGTETQYF
NA TRBJ2-7 TRBD1 TRBV4-3 TGCGCCAGCAGCTACGTGGGTGGGACAGGACGGGACGAGCAGTACTTC CASSYVGGTGRDEQYF
once TRBJ1-2 TRBD1 TRBV6-5 TGTGCCAGCAGACTGGGACAGGGGGCGGGCTACACCTTC CASRLGQGAGYTF
NA TRBJ1-1 TRBD1 TRBV5-6 TGTGCCAGCACCAGAGACAGGGGCAGGACTGAAGCTTTCTTT CASTRDRGRTEAFF
NA TRBJ2-1 NA TRBV5-4 TGTGCCAGCAGCTCCCGCCGCGGGAACTCCTACAATGAGCAGTTCTTC CASSSRRGNSYNEQFF